Described below is a single T cell receptor (beta chain) sequence and its context. Its antigen is undetermined. This sample is part of a study of T cell responses to AZD1222 COVID-19 vaccine. This CDR3 spans 15 amino acids. Per germline, CDR1 LGHNA and CDR2 YSLEER. J lost 8 bases, V lost 3 bases, and 7 bases had no gene match. Here immunoSEQ multiplex PCR was the method, and the copy in TCRdb shows in-frame clones only, minus some. The sample records about 190,000 clones, approximately 90% being singletons. Study results and limitations: After the peak T cell response, and only then, were repertoires sampled. Donor demographics were predominantly white British with a female majority; clonal diversity may be underestimated. After two AZD1222 doses, spike-specific TCR breadth and depth rose versus day 0.

The gene calls are TRBV4-3 and TRBJ1-4; 9 bases map to TRBD1. Specimen: peripheral blood, collected 28 days after the second dose of the MenACWY control vaccine. The TCR originated in an adult who received the MenACWY meningococcal vaccine as a control. The CDR3 protein is CASSQALQGAEKLFF. The CDR3 DNA is TGCGCCAGCAGCCAGGCCCTACAGGGGGCGGAAAAACTGTTTTTT.